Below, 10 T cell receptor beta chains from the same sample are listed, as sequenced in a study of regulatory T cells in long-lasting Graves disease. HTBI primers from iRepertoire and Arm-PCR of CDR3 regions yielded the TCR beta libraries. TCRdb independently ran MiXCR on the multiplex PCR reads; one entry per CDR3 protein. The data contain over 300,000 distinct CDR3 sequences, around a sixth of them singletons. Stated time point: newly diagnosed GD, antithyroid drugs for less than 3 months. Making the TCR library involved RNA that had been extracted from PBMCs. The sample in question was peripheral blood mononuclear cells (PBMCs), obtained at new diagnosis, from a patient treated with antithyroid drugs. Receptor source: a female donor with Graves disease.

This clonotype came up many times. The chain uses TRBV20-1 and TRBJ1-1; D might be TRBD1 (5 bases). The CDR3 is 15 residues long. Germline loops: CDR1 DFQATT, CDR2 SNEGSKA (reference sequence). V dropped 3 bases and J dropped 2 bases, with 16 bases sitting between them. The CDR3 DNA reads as TGCAGTGCTAGTCCCCCGGGACTAGGAAACACTGAAGCTTTCTTT. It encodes CSASPPGLGNTEAFF.

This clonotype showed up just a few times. CDR3: CASSSRQNTDTQYF. The CDR3 DNA is TGTGCCAGCAGCTCCCGACAAAACACAGATACGCAGTATTTT. The chain combines TRBV5-4 with TRBJ2-3, with D uncertain. Trimming removed 3 bases at V and 2 bases at J, with 10 bases between. The CDR3 length is 14 residues. The germline V gene encodes CDR1 SGHNT and CDR2 YYREEE (reference sequence).

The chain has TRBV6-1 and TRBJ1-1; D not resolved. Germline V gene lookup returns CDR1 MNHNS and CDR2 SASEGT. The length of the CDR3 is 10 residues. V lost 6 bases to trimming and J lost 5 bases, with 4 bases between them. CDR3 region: CASRETEAFF. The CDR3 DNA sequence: TGTGCCAGCAGAGAAACTGAAGCTTTCTTT.

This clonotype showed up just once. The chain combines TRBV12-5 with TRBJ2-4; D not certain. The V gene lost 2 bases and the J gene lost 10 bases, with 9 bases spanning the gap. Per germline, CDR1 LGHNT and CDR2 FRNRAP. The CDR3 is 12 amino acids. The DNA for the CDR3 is TGTGCTAGTGGTTTGTACGGTCCTATTCAGTACTTC. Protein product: CASGLYGPIQYF.

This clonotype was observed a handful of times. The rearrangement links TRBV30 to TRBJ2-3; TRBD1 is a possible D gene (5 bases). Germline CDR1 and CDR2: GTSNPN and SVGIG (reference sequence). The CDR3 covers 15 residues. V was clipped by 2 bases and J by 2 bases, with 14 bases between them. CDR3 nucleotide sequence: TGTGCCTGGAGTACCCAGACAGTCACCACAGATACGCAGTATTTT. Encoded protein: CAWSTQTVTTDTQYF.

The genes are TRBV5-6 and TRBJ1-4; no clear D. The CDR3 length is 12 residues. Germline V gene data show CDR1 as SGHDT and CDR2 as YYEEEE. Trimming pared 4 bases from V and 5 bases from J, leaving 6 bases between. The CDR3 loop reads CASSGINEKLFF. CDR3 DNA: TGTGCCAGCAGCGGGATCAATGAAAAACTGTTTTTT.

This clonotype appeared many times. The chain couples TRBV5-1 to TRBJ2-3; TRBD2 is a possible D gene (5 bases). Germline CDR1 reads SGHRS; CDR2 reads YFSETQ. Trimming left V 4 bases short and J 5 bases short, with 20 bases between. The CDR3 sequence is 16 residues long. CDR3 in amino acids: CASSGDQRGPGDTQYF. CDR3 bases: TGCGCCAGCAGCGGAGATCAACGGGGTCCAGGAGATACGCAGTATTTT.

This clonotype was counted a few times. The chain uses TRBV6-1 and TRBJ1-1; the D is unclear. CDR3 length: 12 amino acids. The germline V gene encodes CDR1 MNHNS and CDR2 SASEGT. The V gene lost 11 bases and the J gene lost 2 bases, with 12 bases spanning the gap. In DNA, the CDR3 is TGTGCCTCGAAGGACCGAAACACTGAAGCTTTCTTT. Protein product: CASKDRNTEAFF.

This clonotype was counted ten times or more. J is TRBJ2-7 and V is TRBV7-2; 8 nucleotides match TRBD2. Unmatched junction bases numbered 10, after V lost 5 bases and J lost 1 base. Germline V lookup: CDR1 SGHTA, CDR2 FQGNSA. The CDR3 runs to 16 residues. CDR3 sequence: CASSLLAGFKSYEQYF. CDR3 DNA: TGTGCCAGCAGCCTCCTAGCGGGCTTTAAGTCCTACGAGCAGTACTTC.

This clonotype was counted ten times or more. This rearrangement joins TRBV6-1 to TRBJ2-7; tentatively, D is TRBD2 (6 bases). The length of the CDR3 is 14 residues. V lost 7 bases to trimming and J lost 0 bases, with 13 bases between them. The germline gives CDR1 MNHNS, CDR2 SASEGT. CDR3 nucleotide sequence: TGTGCCAGCATTGGGGGAGGATTCTCCTACGAGCAGTACTTC. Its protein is CASIGGGFSYEQYF.